This T cell receptor beta chain was profiled in a study of blood T cell repertoires in COVID-19. At the level of the study: Samples taken during acute and convalescent COVID-19 were collected in the United States, Italy and Spain. PBMCs, B-cell-depleted T cells, or T cells were the source of the cDNA or gDNA that made up the material.

Original data processing: Reference gene primer amplification gave estimated nucleated cell counts. The method was immunoSEQ multiplex PCR; TCRdb's version includes in-frame clones alone and lacks a portion of them. V and J calls and clone size are those listed in that table; D and trimming were worked out from the DNA. The repertoire holds more than 250,000 clones, with 65% to 90% as singletons. This clone has a count of ten or more. The CDR3 consists of 12 residues. CDR1 is SGHRS, CDR2 YFSETQ, per germline. V dropped 5 bases and J dropped 7 bases, with 13 bases sitting between them. This chain uses TRBV5-1 with TRBJ2-7; D possibly corresponds to TRBD1 (5 bases). The sequence derives from a man between 45 and 60 years old with active or convalescent COVID-19. Input material: peripheral blood. This CDR3 reads CASRVDRGEQYF. The CDR3 DNA is TGCGCCAGCAGAGTCGATAGGGGTGAGCAGTACTTC.